The 20 T cell receptor beta chains below were found in one sample sequenced in a study. TCRdb re-called the 5' RACE reads with MiXCR, one entry per CDR3 protein. The sample data list around 100 distinct CDR3 sequences. Sequences were obtained from tumor-infiltrating naive CD4+ T cells sorted from the breast tumor. Subset described: naive CD4+ T cells, CD4+CD45RA+CD25-. All receptors derive from a female donor with breast cancer.

Turning to this clonotype: This beta chain came through as a stray read in a library set up for alpha chains, and its size says little. CDR3 DNA sequence: TGTGCCAGCACCCCTAGACAGGGGTGGAACTATGGCTACACCTTC. This gives the protein CASTPRQGWNYGYTF. V usage is TRBV12-3 or TRBV12-4 and J usage is TRBJ1-2, with 8 bases that match TRBD1. This CDR3 spans 15 amino acids. J was trimmed by 2 bases and V by 7 bases; bases with no gene match: 9.

As for this clonotype: Because the library targeted alpha chains, this beta chain is an off-target read whose size means little. The CDR3 nucleotides read TGTGCCAGCAGCTTAACATCCAGGGTGGGTGAGCAGTTCTTC. This encodes CASSLTSRVGEQFF. The gene calls are TRBV7-3 and TRBJ2-1; perhaps TRBD1 as D (5 bases). Trimming took 0 bases from V and 9 from J, leaving 12 bases between them. Germline V gene lookup returns CDR1 SGHTA and CDR2 FQGTGA. The CDR3 runs 14 residues.

As concerns this clonotype: For a library built for alpha chains, this beta chain is a stray read; little rests on its size. The rearrangement joins TRBV12-3 or TRBV12-4 to TRBJ1-2; 7 nucleotides match TRBD1. Unmatched junction bases numbered 6, after V lost 3 bases and J lost 8 bases. The length of the CDR3 is 13 residues. The CDR3 bases are TGTGCCAGCAGTTTTAGGGGGCCTGGCGGCTACACCTTC. Translating gives CASSFRGPGGYTF.

Worth noting for this clonotype: Being off target in a library aimed at alpha chains, this beta chain has a size of little meaning. The V gene is TRBV6-1, the J gene TRBJ1-1; 8 positions agree with TRBD1. The germline gives CDR1 MNHNS, CDR2 SASEGT. The CDR3 is 15 residues long. V was pared by 2 bases and J by 4 bases, with 6 bases of the junction left unmatched. The CDR3 reads CASSEWRTGSTEAFF. CDR3 nucleotides: TGTGCCAGCAGTGAATGGAGGACAGGGAGCACTGAAGCTTTCTTT.

Concerning this clonotype itself: A library prepared for alpha chains yielded this beta chain as an off-target read; its size is of little meaning. The chain employs TRBV20-1 and TRBJ2-4; 7 nucleotides line up with TRBD2. There are 14 residues in the CDR3. The ends lost 0 bases at V and 6 bases at J; junction bases unmatched: 5. Germline V gene data show CDR1 as DFQATT and CDR2 as SNEGSKA (reference sequence). The CDR3 loop reads CSAREGGVLNIQYF. Written as DNA, the CDR3 is TGCAGTGCTAGAGAGGGAGGGGTTTTAAACATTCAGTACTTC.

A single count supports this clonotype. The library was prepared for alpha chains; this beta chain is a stray read, so its frequency means little. This chain links TRBV2 with TRBJ1-1; possibly TRBD1 for D (6 bases). Trimming stripped 3 bases from V and 6 bases from J, with 8 bases between. Germline V gives CDR1 SNHLY, CDR2 FYNNEI. CDR3 length: 12 residues. The DNA for the CDR3 is TGTGCCAGCAGTGAGAACAGGGCTGAAGCTTTCTTT. It codes for CASSENRAEAFF. The complete variable domain, with remaining parts taken from reference TRBV2 and TRBJ1-1, reads EPEVTQTPSHQVTQMGQEVILRCVPISNHLYFYWYRQILGQKVEFLVSFYNNEISEKSEIFDDQFSVERPDGSNFTLKIRSTKLEDSAMYFCASSENRAEAFFGQGTRLTVV.

In regard to this clonotype: A library prepared for alpha chains yielded this beta chain as an off-target read; its size is of little meaning. The V gene is TRBV6-5, the J gene TRBJ2-3; tentative D call: TRBD1 (6 bases). Germline V lookup: CDR1 MNHEY, CDR2 SVGAGI. With 7 bases removed from V and 5 bases from J, the gap between germline ends came to 10 bases. The CDR3 spans 12 residues. The CDR3 DNA sequence: TGTGCCAGCAAAAGCAGGGGAGATACGCAGTATTTT. Amino acid sequence: CASKSRGDTQYF.

Concerning this clonotype itself: In a library made to pick up alpha chains, this beta chain is a stray read with a size that means little. The chain uses TRBV12-3 or TRBV12-4 and TRBJ1-2; 8 positions agree with TRBD1. The CDR3 has 13 residues. Germline trimming cut 6 bases from V and 7 bases from J; bases unmatched to any gene: 7. The DNA of the CDR3 is TGTGCCAGCAGCAATGGACAGGGTGTTGGCTACACCTTC. Its translation: CASSNGQGVGYTF.

Notes on this clonotype: This beta chain is an off-target read within a library intended for alpha chains, so its frequency means little. The rearrangement uses TRBV18 and TRBJ2-7, with 9 bases aligning to TRBD1. The CDR3 loop spans 14 amino acids. V lost 2 bases to trimming and J lost 6 bases; unmatched junction nucleotides: 5. CDR1 KGHSH and CDR2 LQKENI come from the germline V gene. CDR3: CASSPSQGASEQYF. CDR3 in DNA: TGTGCCAGCTCACCATCACAGGGGGCCAGCGAGCAGTACTTC.

Concerning this clonotype itself: This beta chain is a stray sequence in a library constructed for alpha chains; its clone size is not meaningful. The rearrangement joins TRBV6-6 to TRBJ2-3, with 8 bases that match TRBD2. The V gene's germline CDR1 is MNHNY and CDR2 SVGAGI (reference sequence). With 4 bases clipped from V and 3 bases from J, the junction kept 6 bases outside the gene matches. This CDR3 is built from 15 residues. The CDR3, as DNA: TGTGCCAGCAGTTTTCCGGGAGGGGGAACAGATACGCAGTATTTT. It codes for CASSFPGGGTDTQYF.

This clonotype was detected only once. The library was prepared for alpha chains; this beta chain is a stray read, so its frequency means little. This CDR3 reads CASSLRVSYGYTF. DNA of the CDR3: TGTGCCAGCAGTTTAAGAGTTTCATATGGCTACACCTTC. The gene calls are TRBV12-3 or TRBV12-4 and TRBJ1-2; D ambiguous. The V and J ends lost 2 bases and 5 bases respectively, with 9 bases between them. There are 13 residues in the CDR3.

This clonotype was counted a single time. Little can be read into the size of this beta chain, an off-target read in a library designed for alpha chains. The rearrangement uses TRBV6-5 and TRBJ1-2; perhaps TRBD1 as D (5 bases). Germline-derived CDR1 and CDR2 are MNHEY and SVGAGI. This CDR3 region has 17 residues. V lost 5 bases and J 8 bases, leaving 27 bases between the germline ends. The CDR3: CASSLRPGSRAGGGYTF. The DNA for the CDR3 is TGTGCCAGCAGTCTACGACCCGGTTCAAGGGCCGGGGGGGGCTACACCTTC.

Note on this clonotype: This beta chain is an off-target read within a library intended for alpha chains, so its frequency means little. The V gene is TRBV20-1, the J gene TRBJ2-4; a possible D gene is TRBD1 (6 bases). Trimming stripped 1 base from V and 9 bases from J, with 19 bases between. Germline CDR1 DFQATT, CDR2 SNEGSKA (reference sequence). The CDR3 totals 15 residues. The DNA of the CDR3 is TGCAGTGCTAGAGCCCGGTCGGCAGGGGCTAGCATTCAGTACTTC. Amino acids: CSARARSAGASIQYF.

In regard to this clonotype: This beta chain came through as a stray read in a library set up for alpha chains, and its size says little. The chain recombines TRBV2 with TRBJ2-2, with 12 nucleotides matching TRBD2. CDR3 length equals 17 residues. V dropped 5 bases and J dropped 2; count of bases not matched to a gene: 6. Per germline, CDR1 SNHLY and CDR2 FYNNEI. The CDR3 loop reads CASSPWTSGVNTGELFF. The CDR3 region has the DNA TGTGCCAGCAGTCCTTGGACTAGCGGGGTTAACACCGGGGAGCTGTTTTTT.

Worth noting for this clonotype: The library was built for alpha chains, so this beta chain is an off-target read and its size means little. The rearrangement links TRBV6-4 to TRBJ1-1; no firm D call. V lost 2 bases to trimming and J lost 1 base, with 5 bases between them. Germline values: CDR1 MRHNA, CDR2 SNTAGT. The CDR3 loop spans 13 amino acids. The CDR3 region is CASSDQANTEAFF. For the CDR3, the DNA is TGTGCCAGCAGTGACCAGGCGAACACTGAAGCTTTCTTT.

Of note for this clonotype: Since it is a stray read in a library aimed at alpha chains, this beta chain has a size that is not meaningful. The chain joins TRBV4-1 to TRBJ2-1; D uncertain. CDR3 length: 14 residues. Germline-derived CDR1 and CDR2 are MGHRA and YSYEKL. Trimming took 1 base from V and 8 from J, leaving 12 bases between them. For the CDR3, the DNA is TGCGCCAGCAGCCAAGCCCGGGCGCTGGATGAGCAGTTCTTC. Translated: CASSQARALDEQFF.

On this clonotype itself: A library prepared for alpha chains yielded this beta chain as an off-target read; its size is of little meaning. This chain connects TRBV12-3 or TRBV12-4 to TRBJ1-5; a weak D match, TRBD1 (6 bases). V was shortened by 7 bases and J by 5 bases, with 12 bases between the two germline ends. The CDR3 loop spans 13 amino acids. CDR3 coding DNA: TGTGCCAGCAACAGGGCGGGTGATCAGCCCCAGCATTTT. This codes for CASNRAGDQPQHF.

Points on this clonotype: Found in a library prepared for alpha chains, this beta chain is an off-target read, and its abundance has little meaning. The chain employs TRBV27 and TRBJ2-5, with D perhaps matching TRBD1 or TRBD2 (5 bases each). The length of the CDR3 is 14 residues. Germline V gene lookup returns CDR1 MNHEY and CDR2 SMNVEV (reference sequence). V lost 5 bases and J lost 7, with 17 bases in between. As DNA, the CDR3 is TGTGCCAGCAGTCTAGCAGGGATGGGGTGGACCCAGTACTTC. It specifies CASSLAGMGWTQYF.

In regard to this clonotype: This beta chain was picked up by a library intended for alpha chains and is off target, so its count carries little meaning. The chain uses TRBV12-3 or TRBV12-4 and TRBJ2-7; 11 positions agree with TRBD2. There are 14 residues in the CDR3. V lost 6 bases and J lost 6; bases outside the gene matches: 7. The CDR3 DNA follows: TGTGCCAGCAGATTCCTAGCGGGAGGTTGCGAGCAGTACTTC. As protein: CASRFLAGGCEQYF.

Comments on this clonotype: For a library built for alpha chains, this beta chain is a stray read; little rests on its size. The chain has TRBV12-2 and TRBJ1-6; the table's TRBD1 call for D was not verified on the DNA. TRBV12-2 is tagged as a pseudogene. CDR3 length: 17 amino acids. The CDR3 DNA reads TGTGCAAGTCGCTCCAGGACAGGGATTTCCTATAATTCACCCCTCCACTTT. Translation gives CASRSRTGISYNSPLHF.